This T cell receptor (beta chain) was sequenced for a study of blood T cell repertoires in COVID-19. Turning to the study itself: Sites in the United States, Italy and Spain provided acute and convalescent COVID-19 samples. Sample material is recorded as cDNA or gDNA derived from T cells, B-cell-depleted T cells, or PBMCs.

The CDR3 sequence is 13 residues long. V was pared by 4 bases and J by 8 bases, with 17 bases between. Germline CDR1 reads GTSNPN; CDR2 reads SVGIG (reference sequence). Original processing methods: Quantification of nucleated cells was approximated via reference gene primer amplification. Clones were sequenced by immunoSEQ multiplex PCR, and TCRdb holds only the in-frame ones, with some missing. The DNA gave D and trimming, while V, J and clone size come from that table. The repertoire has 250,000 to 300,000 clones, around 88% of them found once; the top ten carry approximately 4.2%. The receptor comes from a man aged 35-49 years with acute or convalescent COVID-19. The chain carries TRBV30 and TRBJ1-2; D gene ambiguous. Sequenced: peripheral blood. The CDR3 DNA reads TGTGCCTGGACCAACGGGTGGGAGAAGGGCTACACCTTC. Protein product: CAWTNGWEKGYTF.